These 32 T cell receptor beta chains share one sample of origin, sequenced in a study of T cells in Graves' hyperthyroidism and ophthalmopathy. RNA transcripts gave rise to amplified TCR beta CDR3 regions. In the first-round RT-PCR of the TCR CDR3, the HTBI primer set was used. TCRdb used MiXCR to reprocess the multiplex PCR reads, holding one entry per CDR3 protein. The data contain around 760,000 distinct CDR3 sequences, over 35% of them singletons. Sequences were obtained from blood. The receptors shown here come from a woman aged 40 to 50 with Graves' hyperthyroidism.

Concerning this clonotype itself: This may stem from a read error, because a much larger clone lies one nucleotide away. The CDR3 does not end in the conserved phenylalanine or tryptophan, so this is likely a read error. CDR3 coding DNA: TGTGCCAGCAGCCAGTTTAGCTCGGGCACCGGGGAGCTGTTTCTT. It specifies CASSQFSSGTGELFL. This chain links TRBV7-2 with TRBJ2-2; no clear D gene. This CDR3 is built from 15 residues. Germline CDR1 SGHTA, CDR2 FQGNSA. V was cut by 5 bases and J by 4 bases, with 14 bases left in between.

A few counts support this clonotype. CDR3 coding DNA: TGTGCCAGCAGCGCCCGGACAGGATGGGACACTGAAGCTTTCTTT. Protein: CASSARTGWDTEAFF. J is TRBJ1-1 and V is TRBV7-9, with 7 bases fitting TRBD1. Germline V gene data show CDR1 as SEHNR and CDR2 as FQNEAQ (reference sequence). With V trimmed by 5 bases and J by 3 bases, 9 bases remained unmatched. CDR3 length: 15 amino acids.

This clonotype showed up just once. This chain joins TRBV5-1 and TRBJ2-7; D may be TRBD1 or TRBD2 (5 bases each). Germline values: CDR1 SGHRS, CDR2 YFSETQ. The CDR3 runs 13 residues. V was trimmed by 5 bases and J by 1 base, leaving 10 bases between them. The DNA for the CDR3 is TGCGCCAGCAGTTGGGACGGGTCCTACGAGCAGTACTTC. Its translation is CASSWDGSYEQYF.

V gene TRBV19 combines with J gene TRBJ1-5; D gene ambiguous. CDR3 length: 15 amino acids. V dropped 2 bases and J dropped 0 bases, with 8 bases sitting between them. Looked up from germline, CDR1 is LNHDA and CDR2 is SQIVND (reference sequence). The chain's CDR3 is CASSILPYSNQPQHF. The CDR3 region has the DNA TGTGCCAGTAGTATACTACCTTATAGCAATCAGCCCCAGCATTTT. Using reference TRBV19 and TRBJ1-5 for the parts outside the CDR3, the full variable domain is DGGITQSPKYLFRKEGQNVTLSCEQNLNHDAMYWYRQDPGQGLRLIYYSQIVNDFQKGDIAEGYSVSREKKESFPLTVTSAQKNPTAFYLCASSILPYSNQPQHFGDGTRLSIL.

This clonotype was seen a few times. The rearrangement uses TRBV28 and TRBJ1-2, with 7 bases fitting TRBD1. The J segment lost 8 bases and the V segment lost 2 bases, leaving 8 bases of the junction unmatched. CDR1 is MDHEN and CDR2 is SYDVKM in the germline V gene. The CDR3 has 14 amino acids. CDR3 DNA: TGTGCCAGCAGTTTAAGTTCCAGGGGGTCGGGCTACACCTTC. It yields the protein CASSLSSRGSGYTF.

This clonotype was detected ten times or more. The chain combines TRBV5-6 with TRBJ2-5; 9 bases are a match to TRBD2. This CDR3 comprises 15 residues. The J segment lost 4 bases and the V segment lost 3 bases, leaving 7 bases of the junction unmatched. CDR1 is SGHDT and CDR2 is YYEEEE in the germline V gene. The CDR3 loop reads CASSSAGGPGETQYF. CDR3 coding DNA: TGTGCCAGCAGCTCGGCGGGGGGGCCGGGAGAGACCCAGTACTTC.

At least ten counts were recorded for this clonotype. The chain recombines TRBV29-1 with TRBJ2-5; no clear D. The ends were cut back, 4 bases at V and 0 bases at J, with 3 bases in the middle. CDR1 and CDR2 (germline): SQVTM, ANQGSEA. The CDR3 has 11 amino acids. This CDR3 is CSVVHQETQYF. The CDR3 bases are TGCAGCGTTGTCCACCAAGAGACCCAGTACTTC.

This clonotype was recorded at least ten times. The chain recombines TRBV2 with TRBJ1-1, with TRBD1 matching 8 bases. The CDR3 runs 13 residues. Germline CDR1 is SNHLY and CDR2 is FYNNEI. The junction had 5 bases not matched to a gene; V was cut back by 10 bases and J by 1 base. CDR3 DNA sequence: TGTGCCATACACAGGGGGGGGAACACTGAAGCTTTCTTT. Translation: CAIHRGGNTEAFF.

This clonotype was picked up many times. This chain uses TRBV6-1 with TRBJ1-2, with D uncertain. The ends were cut back, 8 bases at V and 8 bases at J, with 18 bases in the middle. The CDR3 contains 13 residues. Per germline, CDR1 MNHNS and CDR2 SASEGT. The DNA of the CDR3 is TGTGCCAGCGCCTCGGTGGTGGTGAGCGGCTACACCTTC. It is translated as CASASVVVSGYTF.

The rearrangement joins TRBV10-2 to TRBJ2-3; TRBD2 might be the D (5 bases). The CDR3 loop spans 18 amino acids. Germline assignment: CDR1 WSHSY and CDR2 SAAADI. V was pared by 8 bases and J by 0 bases, with 24 bases between. CDR3 residues: CASETTAGIATSTDTQYF. The CDR3, as DNA: TGCGCCAGCGAAACTACGGCCGGAATAGCGACTAGCACAGATACGCAGTATTTT.

This clonotype was recorded many times. The gene calls are TRBV12-3 or TRBV12-4 and TRBJ1-2; 7 bases match TRBD1. The CDR3 covers 13 residues. Germline trimming cut 5 bases from V and 7 bases from J; bases unmatched to any gene: 7. This CDR3 is CASSPSTGVGYTF. The DNA for the CDR3 is TGTGCCAGCAGTCCCTCTACAGGGGTTGGCTACACCTTC.

This clonotype was counted ten times or more. The V call is TRBV6-5, the J call TRBJ2-5; D perhaps matches TRBD2 (5 bases). CDR1 is MNHEY and CDR2 is SVGAGI in the germline V gene. The CDR3 is made up of 13 amino acids. Trimming stripped 0 bases from V and 6 bases from J, with 8 bases between. CDR3 amino acids: CASSYSDFQTQYF. In DNA form, the CDR3 reads TGTGCCAGCAGTTACTCGGACTTTCAGACCCAGTACTTC.

The V gene is TRBV4-1, the J gene TRBJ1-3; D gene unclear. Trimming pared 0 bases from V and 2 bases from J, leaving 11 bases between. The CDR3 has 16 residues. Germline CDR1 is MGHRA and CDR2 is YSYEKL. The CDR3 is CASSQEGGRAGNTIYF. For the CDR3, the DNA is TGCGCCAGCAGCCAAGAGGGAGGAAGGGCTGGAAACACCATATATTTT.

For this clonotype: A much more abundant neighbour one base away suggests this may be a read error. The chain employs TRBV7-3 and TRBJ1-5; D is possibly TRBD1 (5 bases). Looked up from germline, CDR1 is SGHTA and CDR2 is FQGTGA. The length of the CDR3 is 14 residues. V was cut by 8 bases and J by 5 bases, with 16 bases left in between. The DNA of the CDR3 is TGTGCCAGCTCCTCCGAGACGGGGGATCAGCCCCAGCATTTT. Its protein is CASSSETGDQPQHF.

This clonotype has ten or more counts. The chain employs TRBV7-9 and TRBJ1-1; no clear D gene. This CDR3 contains 12 residues. CDR1 and CDR2 from the germline V gene are SEHNR and FQNEAQ (reference sequence). V lost 4 bases to trimming and J lost 1 base, with 4 bases between them. DNA of the CDR3: TGTGCCAGCAGCTCCCAGAACACTGAAGCTTTCTTT. Its translation is CASSSQNTEAFF.

There are many counts of this clonotype. J is TRBJ1-5 and V is TRBV19, with TRBD1 identical over 8 bases. CDR3 length: 14 amino acids. The V gene end was trimmed by 7 bases and the J gene end by 6 bases; junction bases not matched to a gene: 8. Germline V CDR1 and CDR2: LNHDA, SQIVND (reference sequence). As DNA, the CDR3 is TGTGCCAGTAACGAGGGGACAGGCAGTCAGCCCCAGCATTTT. This translates into CASNEGTGSQPQHF.

The chain combines TRBV11-2 with TRBJ1-6; D is possibly TRBD1 (6 bases). This CDR3 region has 13 residues. Germline CDR1 and CDR2: SGHAT and FQNNGV. V was shortened by 4 bases and J by 18 bases, with 19 bases between the two germline ends. CDR3 residues: CASSSRGERETHF. The CDR3 DNA sequence: TGTGCCAGCAGCTCAAGGGGGGAGAGGGAGACCCACTTT.

This clonotype was counted ten times or more. The chain is built from TRBV20-1 and TRBJ1-1; D unresolved. The CDR3 sequence is 13 residues long. V was cut by 5 bases and J by 1 base, with 11 bases left in between. In germline, CDR1 is DFQATT, CDR2 SNEGSKA (reference sequence). CDR3 DNA: TGCAGTGCTTTGGAACGACCGAACACTGAAGCTTTCTTT. Protein product: CSALERPNTEAFF.

This clonotype was counted at least ten times. The V gene is TRBV4-3, the J gene TRBJ2-6; D ambiguous. V was shortened by 1 base and J by 2 bases, with 3 bases between the two germline ends. CDR1 and CDR2 from the germline V gene are LGHNA and YSLEER. The CDR3 has 14 amino acids. The CDR3 nucleotides are TGCGCCAGCAGCCAAGGCCCTGGGGCCAACGTCCTGACTTTC. This gives the protein CASSQGPGANVLTF.

This sequence joins TRBV4-3 and TRBJ2-5; tentative D call: TRBD1 (5 bases). This CDR3 has 14 residues. V lost 1 base to trimming and J lost 7 bases, with 13 bases between them. CDR1 and CDR2 from the germline V gene are LGHNA and YSLEER. The CDR3 sequence is CASSQAHETGTQYF. CDR3 coding DNA: TGCGCCAGCAGCCAAGCCCACGAAACAGGGACCCAGTACTTC.

This clonotype was detected many times. The V call is TRBV5-8, the J call TRBJ1-6; 10 nucleotides agree with TRBD1. This CDR3 comprises 17 residues. Unmatched junction bases numbered 6, after V lost 1 base and J lost 5 bases. In germline, CDR1 is SGHTS, CDR2 YDEGEE. The CDR3 nucleotides read TGTGCCAGCAGCTTGTCCGGGACAGGGGCAGATAATTCACCCCTCCACTTT. Its protein product is CASSLSGTGADNSPLHF.

V is TRBV5-6 and J is TRBJ1-5; D may be TRBD1 (5 bases). V was shortened by 4 bases and J by 13 bases, with 21 bases between the two germline ends. CDR3 length equals 14 residues. In germline, CDR1 is SGHDT, CDR2 YYEEEE. The CDR3 bases are TGTGCCAGCAGCGGGCGGGGGGGGACGACTACACAGCATTTT. This sequence encodes CASSGRGGTTTQHF. Filled out from reference TRBV5-6 and TRBJ1-5, the complete variable domain reads DAGVTQSPTHLIKTRGQQVTLRCSPKSGHDTVSWYQQALGQGPQFIFQYYEEEERQRGNFPDRFSGHQFPNYSSELNVNALLLGDSALYLCASSGRGGTTTQHFGDGTRLSIL.

This clonotype was found many times. The chain employs TRBV5-1 and TRBJ1-3; D perhaps matches TRBD1 (6 bases). From germline, CDR1 is SGHRS and CDR2 YFSETQ. The CDR3 is 18 residues long. The V end lost 4 bases, the J end lost 0 bases, and 20 bases lay between the germline ends. For the CDR3, the DNA is TGCGCCAGCAGCCCCAGCGGACAGAATACACTCTCTGGAAACACCATATATTTT. Residues: CASSPSGQNTLSGNTIYF. Together with reference TRBV5-1 and TRBJ1-3, the CDR3 gives the full variable domain: KAGVTQTPRYLIKTRGQQVTLSCSPISGHRSVSWYQQTPGQGLQFLFEYFSETQRNKGNFPGRFSGRQFSNSRSEMNVSTLELGDSALYLCASSPSGQNTLSGNTIYFGEGSWLTVV.

This clonotype was seen many times. The chain is built from TRBV5-5 and TRBJ1-1, with 11 nucleotides matching TRBD1. Germline loops: CDR1 SGHKS, CDR2 YYEKEE (reference sequence). V gave up 1 base and J gave up 7 bases; unmatched junction bases: 3. The CDR3 totals 14 residues. CDR3 coding DNA: TGTGCCAGCAGCTTGTGGGACAGGGGGAATGAAGCTTTCTTT. It is translated as CASSLWDRGNEAFF. Together with reference TRBV5-5 and TRBJ1-1, the CDR3 gives the full variable domain: DAGVTQSPTHLIKTRGQQVTLRCSPISGHKSVSWYQQVLGQGPQFIFQYYEKEERGRGNFPDRFSARQFPNYSSELNVNALLLGDSALYLCASSLWDRGNEAFFGQGTRLTVV.

This clonotype turned up a few times. This chain connects TRBV28 to TRBJ1-6, with D unclear. CDR1 is MDHEN, CDR2 SYDVKM, per germline. The CDR3 is 13 residues long. For the CDR3, the DNA is TGTGCAGGGATGGAGGGAAATAATTCACCCCTCCACTTT. This gives the protein CAGMEGNNSPLHF.

Worth noting for this clonotype: Compared with germline, one end of the junction differs, possibly owing to a read error. CDR3 protein: CASSSQGGQTEASF. CDR3 nucleotides: TGCGCCAGCAGCTCACAAGGGGGGCAGACTGAAGCTTCCTTT. The chain has TRBV10-1 and TRBJ1-1, with a weak D call TRBD1 (6 bases). Germline-derived CDR1 and CDR2 are WNHNN and SYGVQD (reference sequence). This CDR3 region has 14 residues.

This clonotype was detected ten times or more. The CDR3 DNA follows: TGTGCCAGCAGCCCCCAACGGGCGGGGAACGAGCAGTACTTC. Protein sequence: CASSPQRAGNEQYF. The chain carries TRBV7-6 and TRBJ2-7; maybe TRBD2 (6 bases). Germline V CDR1 and CDR2: SGHVS, FNYEAQ. V gave up 5 bases and J gave up 5 bases, with 16 bases separating them. The CDR3 loop spans 14 amino acids.

The chain joins TRBV7-2 to TRBJ1-2; D uncertain. Germline V CDR1 and CDR2: SGHTA, FQGNSA. This CDR3 is 16 amino acids long. V lost 1 base to trimming and J lost 2 bases, with 14 bases between them. CDR3 DNA: TGTGCCAGCAGCTTAGTCCCTAGGCCGGGCAACTATGGCTACACCTTC. Amino acid sequence: CASSLVPRPGNYGYTF.

As for this clonotype: A single base separates this from a much larger clone, so it may be a read error. J is TRBJ1-1 and V is TRBV7-9, with D perhaps matching TRBD1 (6 bases). V was cut by 1 base and J by 4 bases, with 13 bases left in between. The CDR3 sequence is 15 residues long. Per the germline V gene, CDR1 is SEHNR and CDR2 is FQNEAQ (reference sequence). CDR3 in DNA: TGTGCCAGCAGCTTAGTGGATGGACAGAGCACTGAAGCTTTCTTT. Translated, it gives CASSLVDGQSTEAFF.

The chain joins TRBV9 to TRBJ2-7; 12 nucleotides align to TRBD2. The DNA end favors TRBJ2-1, so the J call may be wrong. The CDR3 sequence is 14 residues long. From germline, CDR1 is SGDLS and CDR2 YYNGEE. As DNA, the CDR3 is TGTGCCAGCAGCGGGACTAGCGGGGCGCGTGAGCAGTTCTTC. This gives the protein CASSGTSGAREQFF.

The chain links TRBV7-8 to TRBJ2-5, with D possibly TRBD2 on 5 matching bases. The V and J ends lost 8 bases and 9 bases respectively, with 19 bases between them. Looked up from germline, CDR1 is SGHVS and CDR2 is FQNEAQ. The CDR3 length is 13 residues. CDR3 in DNA: TGTGCCAGCTCACCTGTAGACCCCGGGGCCCAGTACTTC. As protein: CASSPVDPGAQYF.

This clonotype was picked up a small number of times. The chain joins TRBV6-5 to TRBJ1-1; D gene uncertain. Per the germline V gene, CDR1 is MNHEY and CDR2 is SVGAGI. The V end lost 6 bases, the J end lost 6 bases, and 8 bases lay between the germline ends. The CDR3 length is 11 residues. The CDR3 coding sequence is TGTGCCAGCAGGCAGTACGCTGAAGCTTTCTTT. Translation gives CASRQYAEAFF.